This passage covers 21 T cell receptor beta chains from one sample sequenced in a study of neurological immune-mediated disorders. TCRdb passed the 5' RACE reads through MiXCR, listing each CDR3 protein once. The sample lists some 47,000 distinct CDR3 sequences; nearly 6.5% were seen once. Sequenced: CD4+ T cells from blood. All receptors come from a woman in her 40s in good health.

This clonotype was detected many times. CDR3: CASSRLGDRVRDTQYF. In DNA, the CDR3 is TGTGCCAGCAGTCGCCTTGGGGACAGGGTCAGAGATACGCAGTATTTT. The gene calls are TRBV6-5 and TRBJ2-3, with TRBD1 matching 9 bases. From germline, CDR1 is MNHEY and CDR2 SVGAGI. The CDR3 contains 16 residues. V gave up 5 bases and J gave up 5 bases; unmatched junction bases: 11.

Ten or more counts support this clonotype. This chain links TRBV28 with TRBJ1-2; D is possibly TRBD1 (5 bases). Germline V gene lookup returns CDR1 MDHEN and CDR2 SYDVKM. V was trimmed by 8 bases and J by 7 bases, leaving 17 bases between them. This CDR3 spans 13 amino acids. The CDR3 loop is CASFPRGLRGYTF. CDR3 nucleotide sequence: TGTGCCAGCTTCCCGAGGGGTCTCCGTGGCTACACCTTC.

This clonotype was counted ten times or more. The chain employs TRBV5-1 and TRBJ2-3; 9 positions agree with TRBD2. This CDR3 has 15 residues. From germline, CDR1 is SGHRS and CDR2 YFSETQ. V was pared by 6 bases and J by 2 bases, with 7 bases of the junction left unmatched. In DNA, the CDR3 is TGCGCCAGCACCGCTAGCGGGATCTACACAGATACGCAGTATTTT. It translates to CASTASGIYTDTQYF. Variable domain in full (rest from reference TRBV5-1 and TRBJ2-3): KAGVTQTPRYLIKTRGQQVTLSCSPISGHRSVSWYQQTPGQGLQFLFEYFSETQRNKGNFPGRFSGRQFSNSRSEMNVSTLELGDSALYLCASTASGIYTDTQYFGPGTRLTVL.

This clonotype has at least ten counts. The chain couples TRBV5-1 to TRBJ1-6, with 11 bases matching TRBD1. Trimming took 4 bases from V and 9 from J; bases not matched to a gene: 9. CDR1 and CDR2 (germline): SGHRS, YFSETQ. The CDR3 has 16 amino acids. CDR3 protein: CASSPYPDRGPSPLHF. CDR3 sequence (DNA): TGCGCCAGCAGCCCCTACCCGGACAGGGGGCCTTCACCCCTCCACTTT. The variable domain in full, completed from reference TRBV5-1 and TRBJ1-6, reads KAGVTQTPRYLIKTRGQQVTLSCSPISGHRSVSWYQQTPGQGLQFLFEYFSETQRNKGNFPGRFSGRQFSNSRSEMNVSTLELGDSALYLCASSPYPDRGPSPLHFGNGTRLTVT.

There are many counts of this clonotype. This rearrangement joins TRBV7-6 to TRBJ2-7; 9 positions match TRBD1. J gave up 5 bases and V 5 bases, and 10 bases lay outside the gene matches. The CDR3 is 15 amino acids. The V gene's germline CDR1 is SGHVS and CDR2 FNYEAQ. CDR3 bases: TGTGCCAGCAGCAAAACAGGGGGCGAAGCGCACGAGCAGTACTTC. Its translation: CASSKTGGEAHEQYF.

Many counts were recorded for this clonotype. This chain connects TRBV7-2 to TRBJ2-1, with 14 positions matching TRBD2. This CDR3 spans 17 amino acids. Germline V gene data show CDR1 as SGHTA and CDR2 as FQGNSA. The trim removed 2 bases at V and 8 bases at J, leaving 8 bases unmatched. The CDR3 bases are TGTGCCAGCAGCTTAATTTTCGGGACTAGCGGGAGTGATGAGCAGTTCTTC. This codes for CASSLIFGTSGSDEQFF.

This clonotype was observed many times. The rearrangement uses TRBV11-2 and TRBJ2-1, with 8 bases that match TRBD2. The junction had 7 bases not matched to a gene; V was cut back by 8 bases and J by 7 bases. This CDR3 spans 13 amino acids. Per the germline V gene, CDR1 is SGHAT and CDR2 is FQNNGV. CDR3: CASGGLVSNEQFF. DNA for the CDR3: TGTGCCAGCGGGGGACTAGTTTCAAATGAGCAGTTCTTC.

This clonotype was counted at least ten times. The chain combines TRBV29-1 with TRBJ2-5, with D maybe TRBD2 (6 bases). The V end lost 6 bases, the J end lost 7 bases, and 18 bases lay between the germline ends. Germline V gene lookup returns CDR1 SQVTM and CDR2 ANQGSEA. The CDR3 loop spans 13 amino acids. CDR3 amino acids: CSVVGRSAGTQYF. The CDR3 coding sequence is TGCAGCGTAGTCGGGAGATCCGCAGGGACCCAGTACTTC.

At least ten counts were recorded for this clonotype. The rearrangement joins TRBV5-1 to TRBJ2-1; D unclear. The CDR3 consists of 14 residues. The ends were cut back, 0 bases at V and 0 bases at J, with 4 bases in the middle. The V gene's germline CDR1 is SGHRS and CDR2 YFSETQ. The CDR3 bases are TGCGCCAGCAGCTTGGATTACTCCTACAATGAGCAGTTCTTC. Its protein product is CASSLDYSYNEQFF.

This clonotype was observed many times. The chain links TRBV20-1 to TRBJ2-7, with D maybe TRBD2 (6 bases). V was cut by 0 bases and J by 4 bases, with 16 bases left in between. The germline V gene encodes CDR1 DFQATT and CDR2 SNEGSKA (reference sequence). The length of the CDR3 is 15 residues. Here the CDR3 DNA reads TGCAGTGCTAGAGACGGGCGGGGCCGCTCGTACGAGCAGTACTTC. It translates to CSARDGRGRSYEQYF.

The sample holds many counts of this clonotype. The J gene is TRBJ1-5, the V gene TRBV6-1, with TRBD1 identical over 7 bases. The trim removed 4 bases at V and 0 bases at J, leaving 6 bases unmatched. Germline CDR1 is MNHNS and CDR2 is SASEGT. CDR3 length: 16 residues. CDR3 in amino acids: CASSGRDSYSNQPQHF. CDR3 sequence (DNA): TGTGCCAGCAGTGGAAGGGACAGTTATAGCAATCAGCCCCAGCATTTT.

Ten or more counts support this clonotype. The chain combines TRBV29-1 with TRBJ1-5; TRBD1 aligns across 9 bases. Looked up from germline, CDR1 is SQVTM and CDR2 is ANQGSEA. This CDR3 has 12 amino acids. J gave up 7 bases and V 7 bases, and 5 bases lay outside the gene matches. CDR3 nucleotide sequence: TGCAGCGCCGGGGGGACAGGGCAGCCCCAGCATTTT. Translation gives CSAGGTGQPQHF.

This clonotype was detected ten times or more. The chain links TRBV5-1 to TRBJ2-6, with D possibly TRBD2 on 5 matching bases. V was clipped by 4 bases and J by 2 bases, with 10 bases between them. Per germline, CDR1 SGHRS and CDR2 YFSETQ. The CDR3 extends over 15 amino acids. CDR3 in DNA: TGCGCCAGCAGCCAAGGAGGAACTGGGGCCAACGTCCTGACTTTC. Its protein is CASSQGGTGANVLTF.

This clonotype occurred many times. The genes are TRBV7-3 and TRBJ2-3, with 7 bases fitting TRBD2. CDR3 size: 14 residues. CDR1 and CDR2 from the germline V gene are SGHTA and FQGTGA. V lost 8 bases, J lost 6 bases, and 11 bases stayed unmatched. The CDR3 DNA is TGTGCCAGCGGGCTAGCGGCCCGCGGGGATACGCAGTATTTT. As protein: CASGLAARGDTQYF.

The CDR3 protein is CASSEHTGNYGYTF. CDR3 coding DNA: TGTGCCAGTAGTGAGCACACCGGGAACTATGGCTACACCTTC. This chain links TRBV10-3 with TRBJ1-2, with unresolved D. This CDR3 contains 14 residues. V was trimmed by 10 bases and J by 2 bases, leaving 17 bases between them. CDR1 and CDR2 (germline): ENHRY, SYGVKD.

This clonotype occurred many times. In DNA form, the CDR3 reads TGCGCCAGCCGGTCGGGAGGGGTAATAGAGACCCAGTACTTC. Translating gives CASRSGGVIETQYF. V gene TRBV5-1 combines with J gene TRBJ2-5; the match to TRBD2 covers 8 bases. Germline assignment: CDR1 SGHRS and CDR2 YFSETQ. J lost 4 bases, V lost 7 bases, and 9 bases had no gene match. This CDR3 spans 14 amino acids.

This clonotype has at least ten counts. This chain connects TRBV7-2 to TRBJ2-1, with D tentatively TRBD1 (6 bases). V lost 7 bases to trimming and J lost 9 bases, with 19 bases between them. This CDR3 is 14 amino acids long. The germline V gene has CDR1 SGHTA and CDR2 FQGNSA. The CDR3 protein is CASNKGVRYSEQFF. As DNA, the CDR3 is TGTGCCAGCAACAAGGGGGTGAGATATAGTGAGCAGTTCTTC.

The sample holds many counts of this clonotype. The V and J genes are TRBV6-5 and TRBJ2-3; the match to TRBD2 covers 8 bases. The V gene's germline CDR1 is MNHEY and CDR2 SVGAGI. The CDR3 extends over 15 amino acids. Trimming cost V 2 bases and J 5 bases; bases outside gene matches: 6. CDR3 residues: CASSYTSGRVDTQYF. DNA for the CDR3: TGTGCCAGCAGTTACACCAGCGGGAGAGTAGATACGCAGTATTTT.

This clonotype was recorded many times. The rearrangement links TRBV5-1 to TRBJ2-1; TRBD2 agrees at 14 bases. Germline assignment: CDR1 SGHRS and CDR2 YFSETQ. There are 16 residues in the CDR3. Trimming took 7 bases from V and 3 from J; bases not matched to a gene: 6. This CDR3 reads CASAGLAGEYYNEQFF. CDR3 DNA: TGCGCCAGCGCGGGACTAGCGGGAGAATACTACAATGAGCAGTTCTTC.

This clonotype was seen repeatedly, ten times or more. The V gene is TRBV2, the J gene TRBJ2-1; 7 positions match TRBD2. The CDR3 runs 18 residues. The germline V gene encodes CDR1 SNHLY and CDR2 FYNNEI. V dropped 2 bases and J dropped 3; count of bases not matched to a gene: 13. CDR3 in amino acids: CASSESLAVMMGYNEQFF. Written as DNA, the CDR3 is TGTGCCAGCAGTGAATCCCTAGCGGTCATGATGGGCTACAATGAGCAGTTCTTC.

This clonotype was seen repeatedly, ten times or more. V is TRBV18 and J is TRBJ1-1; D uncertain. CDR1 is KGHSH and CDR2 is LQKENI in the germline V gene. The V and J ends lost 4 bases and 1 base respectively, with 10 bases between them. The CDR3 has 14 amino acids. The chain's CDR3 is CASSLQTGNTEAFF. CDR3 in DNA: TGTGCCAGCTCACTTCAGACTGGGAACACTGAAGCTTTCTTT.